Shown below are 23 T cell receptor beta chains from a single sample sequenced in a study of control samples from healthy donors and cancer patients. The data were produced by immunoSEQ multiplex PCR, yet TCRdb's version contains in-frame clones alone and is incomplete. The data show about 170,000 clones, 91% seen once. Material: blood. These TCRs come from a woman younger than 45 in good health.

The chain uses TRBV4-3 and TRBJ1-3; 11 bases are shared with TRBD1. The CDR3 totals 17 residues. V lost 0 bases to trimming and J lost 2 bases; unmatched junction nucleotides: 3. The germline gives CDR1 LGHNA, CDR2 YSLEER. The CDR3 spells CASSQDPGQGAGNTIYF. The CDR3 DNA is TGCGCCAGCAGCCAAGATCCGGGACAGGGGGCTGGAAACACCATATATTTT.

The rearrangement uses TRBV15 and TRBJ1-4; D remains ambiguous. The CDR3 contains 14 residues. V dropped 1 base and J dropped 3 bases, with 6 bases sitting between them. CDR1 and CDR2 from the germline V gene are LNHNV and YYDKDF (reference sequence). CDR3 sequence reads: CATSRGAPNEKLFF. In nucleotides, the CDR3 is TGTGCCACCAGCAGAGGGGCCCCTAATGAAAAACTGTTTTTT.

The V and J genes are TRBV2 and TRBJ2-5, with 12 nucleotides matching TRBD2. CDR1 and CDR2 (germline): SNHLY, FYNNEI. Trimming removed 6 bases from V and 1 base from J; junction bases left unmatched: 6. The CDR3 sequence is 16 residues long. CDR3 nucleotides: TGTGCCAGCAGGCACCTAGCGGGGGGGCCCCAAGAGACCCAGTACTTC. As protein: CASRHLAGGPQETQYF.

Details on this clone: Other DNA sequences in this sample translate to the same CDR3. The chain combines TRBV18 with TRBJ1-5; the D gene is possibly TRBD1 (6 bases). The CDR3 extends over 14 amino acids. The V end lost 1 base, the J end lost 2 bases, and 6 bases lay between the germline ends. Germline values: CDR1 KGHSH, CDR2 LQKENI. Written as DNA, the CDR3 is TGTGCCAGCTCACCACGACAGGGCAATCAGCCCCAGCATTTT. Translated: CASSPRQGNQPQHF.

The V gene is TRBV6-4, the J gene TRBJ2-1; D tentatively fits TRBD1 or TRBD2 (7 bases each). CDR1 and CDR2 (germline): MRHNA, SNTAGT. Trimming took off 2 bases at V and 9 bases at J, with 14 bases between the two ends. This CDR3 spans 14 amino acids. CDR3 nucleotides: TGTGCCAGCAGTGACGGGGGGGCAGGGGGTGAGCAGTTCTTC. Its translation: CASSDGGAGGEQFF.

The chain joins TRBV11-1 to TRBJ1-1, with D possibly matching TRBD1 (6 bases). The CDR3 spans 16 residues. Looked up from germline, CDR1 is SGHAT and CDR2 is FQDESV (reference sequence). Trimming cost V 2 bases and J 0 bases, with 13 bases left between them. CDR3 loop: CASSLFDRLMNTEAFF. DNA of the CDR3: TGTGCCAGCAGCTTATTCGACAGGCTAATGAACACTGAAGCTTTCTTT.

J is TRBJ2-7 and V is TRBV28; the D gene is possibly TRBD1 (5 bases). This CDR3 is 14 amino acids long. Looked up from germline, CDR1 is MDHEN and CDR2 is SYDVKM. V was shortened by 5 bases and J by 2 bases, with 13 bases between the two germline ends. The CDR3 bases are TGTGCCAGCAGTACAGGTACACTTACCTACGAGCAGTACTTC. Its translation: CASSTGTLTYEQYF.

V usage is TRBV9 and J usage is TRBJ1-6, with TRBD1 matching over 8 bases. Losses at the gene ends were 0 bases for V and 9 bases for J; bases not matched to a gene: 2. CDR1 and CDR2 (germline): SGDLS, YYNGEE. This CDR3 is 14 amino acids long. The CDR3 spells CASSVGDRISPLHF. CDR3 in DNA: TGTGCCAGCAGCGTAGGGGACAGGATTTCACCCCTCCACTTT.

This chain joins TRBV28 and TRBJ1-3, with D possibly TRBD1 on 5 matching bases. V shed 1 base and J shed 0 bases, with 10 bases lying between them. The CDR3 has 16 amino acids. CDR1 MDHEN and CDR2 SYDVKM come from the germline V gene. For the CDR3, the DNA is TGTGCCAGCAGTTTATTGGACACCATCTCTGGAAACACCATATATTTT. It codes for CASSLLDTISGNTIYF. Combining the CDR3 with reference TRBV28 and TRBJ1-3 gives the whole variable domain DVKVTQSSRYLVKRTGEKVFLECVQDMDHENMFWYRQDPGLGLRLIYFSYDVKMKEKGDIPEGYSVSREKKERFSLILESASTNQTSMYLCASSLLDTISGNTIYFGEGSWLTVV.

The chain recombines TRBV24-1 with TRBJ2-7, with D tentatively TRBD1 (5 bases). Deletions cut 4 bases from V and 4 bases from J, with 13 bases between. This CDR3 is built from 14 residues. Germline assignment: CDR1 KGHDR and CDR2 SFDVKD. The CDR3: CATSDSRAPYEQYF. The CDR3 DNA reads as TGTGCCACCAGTGACTCCAGGGCCCCATACGAGCAGTACTTC.

This chain links TRBV5-8 with TRBJ1-3, with 10 bases that match TRBD1. V dropped 2 bases and J dropped 2; count of bases not matched to a gene: 4. Germline CDR1 is SGHTS and CDR2 is YDEGEE. The CDR3 sequence is 16 residues long. This chain's CDR3 is CASSLFGTGAGNTIYF. CDR3 DNA: TGTGCCAGCAGCTTATTTGGGACAGGGGCTGGAAACACCATATATTTT.

This rearrangement joins TRBV4-3 to TRBJ1-6; D is uncertain. This CDR3 spans 16 amino acids. The V gene lost 0 bases and the J gene lost 0 bases, with 6 bases spanning the gap. The germline V gene encodes CDR1 LGHNA and CDR2 YSLEER. CDR3 loop: CASSQDGFSYNSPLHF. CDR3 bases: TGCGCCAGCAGCCAAGACGGTTTCTCCTATAATTCACCCCTCCACTTT.

This chain connects TRBV2 to TRBJ1-2, with D unresolved. The germline V and J ends were trimmed by 3 bases and 2 bases, with 7 bases remaining between them. CDR3 length: 13 residues. Per germline, CDR1 SNHLY and CDR2 FYNNEI. Here the CDR3 DNA reads TGTGCCAGCAGTGAGTACCGGAACTATGGCTACACCTTC. This gives the protein CASSEYRNYGYTF.

Turning to this clone: Other DNA sequences in the same sample also yield this CDR3. The J gene is TRBJ2-7, the V gene TRBV12-3 or TRBV12-4; D is possibly TRBD1 or TRBD2 (5 bases each). V lost 6 bases and J 2 bases, leaving 11 bases between the germline ends. This CDR3 is built from 13 residues. CDR3 residues: CASSPGTAYEQYF. CDR3 DNA sequence: TGTGCCAGCAGCCCCGGGACCGCCTACGAGCAGTACTTC.

V and J are TRBV6-5 and TRBJ1-1, with a weak D call TRBD1 (6 bases). Germline CDR1 MNHEY, CDR2 SVGAGI. This CDR3 spans 15 amino acids. V shed 2 bases and J shed 2 bases, with 12 bases lying between them. CDR3 region: CASSYGEGGNTEAFF. The CDR3 DNA reads as TGTGCCAGCAGTTACGGAGAGGGGGGAAACACTGAAGCTTTCTTT.

As regards this clone: The same CDR3 also results from other DNA sequences found in this sample. V usage is TRBV3-1 (or the pseudogene TRBV3-2) and J usage is TRBJ2-7; D not certain. Germline CDR1 is LGHDT and CDR2 is YNNKEL (reference sequence). V was trimmed by 1 base and J by 4 bases, leaving 2 bases between them. This CDR3 is 11 amino acids long. CDR3 nucleotides: TGTGCCAGCAGCCAAGGATACGAGCAGTACTTC. Encoded protein: CASSQGYEQYF.

This sequence joins TRBV9 and TRBJ2-5; 10 bases are shared with TRBD2. From germline, CDR1 is SGDLS and CDR2 YYNGEE. CDR3 length: 16 amino acids. After removal of 2 bases from V and 1 base from J, the junction contained 5 bases not matched to a gene. Written as DNA, the CDR3 is TGTGCCAGCAGCGTCGGAGCGGGAGGGTCCCAAGAGACCCAGTACTTC. Protein: CASSVGAGGSQETQYF.

The table lists this clone with a count of one. This chain connects TRBV6-2 or TRBV6-3 to TRBJ2-1; weak D call: TRBD1 (5 bases). Trimming removed 5 bases from V and 6 bases from J, with 17 bases in between. CDR3 length: 15 amino acids. In germline, CDR1 is MNHEY, CDR2 SVGEGT. The CDR3 loop is CASSSLRNRGNEQFF. DNA of the CDR3: TGTGCCAGCAGTAGCCTGCGGAATAGGGGCAATGAGCAGTTCTTC.

In its sample, this clone was seen once. This chain links TRBV28 with TRBJ1-5; unclear D gene. The V gene lost 2 bases and the J gene lost 4 bases, with 6 bases spanning the gap. There are 13 residues in the CDR3. Germline CDR1 and CDR2: MDHEN and SYDVKM. The CDR3, as DNA: TGTGCCAGCAGTTTAAGCTGGAATCAGCCCCAGCATTTT. This gives the protein CASSLSWNQPQHF.

The CDR3 protein is CASSPRPGTGMDAFF. As DNA, the CDR3 is TGTGCCAGCAGCCCCCGACCGGGGACAGGGATGGATGCTTTCTTT. The chain couples TRBV7-3 to TRBJ1-1; 9 bases align to TRBD1. Germline values: CDR1 SGHTA, CDR2 FQGTGA. The CDR3 runs to 15 residues. The ends lost 5 bases at V and 11 bases at J; junction bases unmatched: 15.

Turning to this clone: This same CDR3 is encoded by further DNA sequences in the sample. V gene TRBV9 combines with J gene TRBJ1-2, with D possibly matching TRBD1 (5 bases). Germline assignment: CDR1 SGDLS and CDR2 YYNGEE. This CDR3 contains 13 residues. V was cut by 0 bases and J by 2 bases, with 5 bases left in between. CDR3 nucleotides: TGTGCCAGCAGCGTAGACAGGAACTATGGCTACACCTTC. This codes for CASSVDRNYGYTF. The full variable domain, completed using reference TRBV9 and TRBJ1-2, is DSGVTQTPKHLITATGQRVTLRCSPRSGDLSVYWYQQSLDQGLQFLIQYYNGEERAKGNILERFSAQQFPDLHSELNLSSLELGDSALYFCASSVDRNYGYTFGSGTRLTVV.

The rearrangement links TRBV3-1 (or the pseudogene TRBV3-2) to TRBJ2-7, with D hard to call. Germline lookup yields CDR1 LGHDT and CDR2 YNNKEL (reference sequence). Trimming left V 0 bases short and J 7 bases short, with 13 bases between. There are 14 residues in the CDR3. The CDR3 loop reads CASSQDFNPREQYF. CDR3 DNA sequence: TGTGCCAGCAGCCAAGATTTCAATCCTAGGGAGCAGTACTTC.

V and J are TRBV7-9 and TRBJ2-7, with TRBD2 matching 11 bases. Germline CDR1 and CDR2: SEHNR and FQNEAQ (reference sequence). There are 16 residues in the CDR3. After removal of 0 bases from V and 2 bases from J, the junction contained 3 bases not matched to a gene. The CDR3 here is CASSLAGTSGPYEQYF. CDR3 DNA sequence: TGTGCCAGCAGCTTAGCTGGGACTAGCGGACCCTACGAGCAGTACTTC.